The present TCR beta chain was sequenced within a study of control samples from healthy donors and cancer patients. V lost 6 bases to trimming and J lost 5 bases, with 7 bases between them. There are 11 residues in the CDR3. CDR1 and CDR2 from the germline V gene are LNHDA and SQIVND (reference sequence). This clone was seen once. The method was immunoSEQ multiplex PCR; TCRdb's version includes in-frame clones alone and lacks a portion of them. The profile shows 120,000 or so clones, more than 80% of them singletons. This TCR was sampled from a man aged 50 or older in good health. The chain uses TRBV19 and TRBJ1-1; D ambiguous. The sample comprised blood. CDR3 loop: CASRERTEAFF. CDR3 DNA sequence: TGTGCCAGTAGGGAGAGGACTGAAGCTTTCTTT. The entire variable domain, with the rest obtained from reference TRBV19 and TRBJ1-1, is as follows: DGGITQSPKYLFRKEGQNVTLSCEQNLNHDAMYWYRQDPGQGLRLIYYSQIVNDFQKGDIAEGYSVSREKKESFPLTVTSAQKNPTAFYLCASRERTEAFFGQGTRLTVV.